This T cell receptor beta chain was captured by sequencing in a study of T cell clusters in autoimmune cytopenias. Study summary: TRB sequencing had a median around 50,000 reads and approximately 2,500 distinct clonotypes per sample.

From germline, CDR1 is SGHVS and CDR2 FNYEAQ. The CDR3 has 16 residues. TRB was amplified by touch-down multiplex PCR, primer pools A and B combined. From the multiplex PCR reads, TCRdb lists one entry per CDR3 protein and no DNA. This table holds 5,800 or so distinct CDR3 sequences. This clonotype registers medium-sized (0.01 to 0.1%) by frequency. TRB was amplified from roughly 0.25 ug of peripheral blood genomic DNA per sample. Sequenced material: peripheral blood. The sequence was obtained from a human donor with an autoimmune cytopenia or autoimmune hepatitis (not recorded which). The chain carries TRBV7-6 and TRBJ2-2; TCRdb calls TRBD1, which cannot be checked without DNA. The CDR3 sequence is CASSSLQGVGTGELFF.